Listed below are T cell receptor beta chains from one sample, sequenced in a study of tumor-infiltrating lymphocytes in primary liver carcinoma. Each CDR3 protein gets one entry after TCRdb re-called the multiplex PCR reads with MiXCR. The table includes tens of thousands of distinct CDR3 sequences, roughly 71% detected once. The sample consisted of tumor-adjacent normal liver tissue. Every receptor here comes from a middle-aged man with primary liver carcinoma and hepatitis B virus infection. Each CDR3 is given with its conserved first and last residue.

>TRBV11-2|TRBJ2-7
CASSLVLGQGSYEQYF
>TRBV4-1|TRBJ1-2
CASSQASESYGYTF
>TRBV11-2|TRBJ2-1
CASSLNRGGRFYNKQFF
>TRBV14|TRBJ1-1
CASSQDVDRVTRRFGTEAFF
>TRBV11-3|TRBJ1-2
CASSPPTYRGTNYGYTF
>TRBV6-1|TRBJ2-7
CASCLGSGPYEQYF
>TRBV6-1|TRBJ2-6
CTSSGMANGANVLTF
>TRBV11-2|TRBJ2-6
CATQRPRFGANVLTF
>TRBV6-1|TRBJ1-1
CVSSGNSGQVRAFF
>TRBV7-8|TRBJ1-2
CVSTTSDYGYTF
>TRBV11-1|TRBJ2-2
CTSSFSRQRGTGELFF
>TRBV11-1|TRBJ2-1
CAGGEGTILYNEQFF
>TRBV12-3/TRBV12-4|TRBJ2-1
CASSLDNNEQFF
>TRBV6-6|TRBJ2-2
CASKYSFVIGGTDTGELFF
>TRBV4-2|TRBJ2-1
CASSQVWLSPEDEQFF
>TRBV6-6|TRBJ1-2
CSSSYSGSNYGYTF
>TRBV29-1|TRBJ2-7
CNVGGNSYDQYF
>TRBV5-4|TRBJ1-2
CASSLGVNYGYTF
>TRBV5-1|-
CASSFTLAGGPTDTQHF
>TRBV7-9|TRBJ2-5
CASSFQETQYF